The 25 T cell receptor beta chains in this list originate from one sample, sequenced in a study of blood T cell repertoires in COVID-19. This table comes from immunoSEQ multiplex PCR, and its TCRdb copy is limited to in-frame clones, with some not included. The table includes approximately 670,000 clones, about 90% detected once. The sequenced material came from peripheral blood. These TCRs come from a woman aged 18-35 years with acute or convalescent COVID-19.

In its sample, this clone was seen once. The chain uses TRBV3-1 (or the pseudogene TRBV3-2) and TRBJ1-4; a possible D gene is TRBD1 (6 bases). Trimming took 1 base from V and 11 from J, leaving 14 bases between them. CDR3 length equals 14 residues. In germline, CDR1 is LGHDT, CDR2 YNNKEL (reference sequence). For the CDR3, the DNA is TGTGCCAGCAGCCAAGCCCCAGGGGTGGTGAAACTGTTTTTT. Its protein product is CASSQAPGVVKLFF.

The CDR3 DNA follows: TGTGCCAGCAGCCAAGATGGGACTTCCAGATATGGCTACACCTTC. Its translation is CASSQDGTSRYGYTF. The V and J genes are TRBV14 and TRBJ1-2, with D possibly being TRBD1 (5 bases). V shed 0 bases and J shed 5 bases, with 13 bases lying between them. There are 15 residues in the CDR3. The germline V gene encodes CDR1 SGHDN and CDR2 FVKESK.

CDR3 sequence (DNA): TGTGCCAGCAGTGAGTCAGGGGGCTTTGGCTACACCTTC. Protein: CASSESGGFGYTF. The genes are TRBV2 and TRBJ1-2, with 8 nucleotides matching TRBD1. V was clipped by 3 bases and J by 7 bases; unmatched bases: 4. The germline V gene encodes CDR1 SNHLY and CDR2 FYNNEI. This CDR3 has 13 residues.

The rearrangement uses TRBV9 and TRBJ1-4; TRBD1 agrees at 7 bases. J gave up 0 bases and V 3 bases, and 5 bases lay outside the gene matches. Germline lookup yields CDR1 SGDLS and CDR2 YYNGEE. The CDR3 runs to 16 residues. CDR3 amino acids: CASSAGGMPTNEKLFF. The CDR3 region has the DNA TGTGCCAGCAGCGCAGGGGGTATGCCAACTAATGAAAAACTGTTTTTT.

This clone was observed a single time. The CDR3 sequence: CASSPRGRDGYTF. DNA of the CDR3: TGTGCCAGCTCACCGAGGGGGAGGGATGGCTACACCTTC. The chain joins TRBV18 to TRBJ1-2; the D gene is possibly TRBD1 (6 bases). Trimming took 3 bases from V and 6 from J, leaving 11 bases between them. CDR1 KGHSH and CDR2 LQKENI come from the germline V gene. This CDR3 has 13 amino acids.

The chain uses TRBV7-9 and TRBJ2-3; 9 nucleotides match TRBD2. The CDR3 runs to 16 residues. The germline CDR1 and CDR2 sequences are SEHNR and FQNEAQ (reference sequence). After removal of 0 bases from V and 5 bases from J, the junction contained 6 bases not matched to a gene. CDR3 loop: CASSLAWRGGGDTQYF. CDR3 DNA sequence: TGTGCCAGCAGCTTAGCGTGGCGGGGGGGCGGAGATACGCAGTATTTT.

The chain recombines TRBV28 with TRBJ1-2; the D gene is possibly TRBD1 (6 bases). CDR1 and CDR2 from the germline V gene are MDHEN and SYDVKM. The V and J ends lost 6 bases and 0 bases respectively, with 11 bases between them. The CDR3 runs 14 residues. CDR3 in amino acids: CASRLQGANYGYTF. The CDR3 bases are TGTGCCAGCAGACTACAGGGAGCTAACTATGGCTACACCTTC.

The chain has TRBV7-2 and TRBJ2-3; 12 bases agree with TRBD2. Germline V gives CDR1 SGHTA, CDR2 FQGNSA. This CDR3 is 19 amino acids long. V was clipped by 7 bases and J by 4 bases; unmatched bases: 18. The CDR3 DNA reads TGTGCCAGCACATACAGCCCTCGCAGACTAGCGGGGGTAGCAGATACGCAGTATTTT. Its protein is CASTYSPRRLAGVADTQYF. The variable domain in full, with the rest retrieved from reference TRBV7-2 and TRBJ2-3, is GAGVSQSPSNKVTEKGKDVELRCDPISGHTALYWYRQSLGQGLEFLIYFQGNSAPDKSGLPSDRFSAERTGGSVSTLTIQRTQQEDSAVYLCASTYSPRRLAGVADTQYFGPGTRLTVL.

V gene TRBV3-1 (or the pseudogene TRBV3-2) combines with J gene TRBJ1-6; TRBD1 matches at 10 bases. Germline V gives CDR1 LGHDT, CDR2 YNNKEL (reference sequence). The CDR3 runs 16 residues. V was pared by 2 bases and J by 7 bases, with 5 bases of the junction left unmatched. CDR3 sequence (DNA): TGTGCCAGCAGCCAATTCGACAGGGGGCACAATTCACCCCTCCACTTT. Translating gives CASSQFDRGHNSPLHF.

The rearrangement links TRBV5-4 to TRBJ1-2, with TRBD1 matching over 8 bases. The length of the CDR3 is 11 residues. The germline CDR1 and CDR2 sequences are SGHNT and YYREEE (reference sequence). V shed 6 bases and J 7 bases; nucleotides not matched to a gene: 2. CDR3 nucleotide sequence: TGTGCCAGCACCGACAGGGGTGGCTACACCTTC. Its protein is CASTDRGGYTF.

V and J are TRBV30 and TRBJ1-2, with 7 bases identical to TRBD1. The CDR3 extends over 13 amino acids. Trimming took 4 bases from V and 8 from J; bases not matched to a gene: 10. The V gene's germline CDR1 is GTSNPN and CDR2 SVGIG (reference sequence). The CDR3 spells CAWTRQQGGGYTF. CDR3 nucleotides: TGTGCCTGGACCCGACAGCAGGGGGGAGGCTACACCTTC.

This clone appeared a single time. The V call is TRBV7-8, the J call TRBJ1-1; D unresolved. Trimming removed 2 bases at V and 0 bases at J, with 7 bases between. The CDR3 has 14 residues. The germline V gene encodes CDR1 SGHVS and CDR2 FQNEAQ. The CDR3 coding sequence is TGTGCCAGCAGCTTATTGGCAGTGAACACTGAAGCTTTCTTT. Translated: CASSLLAVNTEAFF.

This clone was picked up one time. The chain couples TRBV24-1 to TRBJ1-1; 11 nucleotides match TRBD1. The CDR3 covers 16 residues. Trimming took 2 bases from V and 3 from J; bases not matched to a gene: 4. CDR1 is KGHDR, CDR2 SFDVKD, per germline. CDR3 residues: CATSDSGQGADTEAFF. The CDR3 nucleotides read TGTGCCACCAGTGATTCTGGACAGGGGGCGGACACTGAAGCTTTCTTT.

V usage is TRBV18 and J usage is TRBJ2-7, with D perhaps TRBD2 (7 bases). This CDR3 has 16 amino acids. Per the germline V gene, CDR1 is KGHSH and CDR2 is LQKENI. Trimming pared 0 bases from V and 0 bases from J, leaving 12 bases between. CDR3 protein: CASSPPEGGGSYEQYF. The CDR3, as DNA: TGTGCCAGCTCACCACCGGAGGGGGGGGGCTCCTACGAGCAGTACTTC.

The gene calls are TRBV5-8 and TRBJ1-3; TRBD1 agrees at 10 bases. CDR3 length: 15 amino acids. V shed 2 bases, J shed 3 bases, and the junction held 2 bases outside the gene matches. CDR1 is SGHTS, CDR2 YDEGEE, per germline. The CDR3 DNA follows: TGTGCCAGCAGCTTCCGGGACAGGGGTGGAAACACCATATATTTT. Its protein product is CASSFRDRGGNTIYF.

This clone was found once. The chain carries TRBV6-5 and TRBJ2-5; tentatively, D is TRBD2 (6 bases). Per the germline V gene, CDR1 is MNHEY and CDR2 is SVGAGI. V was clipped by 6 bases and J by 1 base, with 12 bases between them. This CDR3 comprises 14 residues. The CDR3 DNA is TGTGCCAGCAGCCGCGGGACCTTCCAAGAGACCCAGTACTTC. This encodes CASSRGTFQETQYF.

The chain links TRBV6-5 to TRBJ1-4; 10 positions match TRBD1. Germline trimming cut 6 bases from V and 8 bases from J; bases unmatched to any gene: 6. Germline values: CDR1 MNHEY, CDR2 SVGAGI. This CDR3 region has 14 residues. The DNA for the CDR3 is TGTGCCAGCAGAACCGGGACAGGGGTCGAAAAACTGTTTTTT. This gives the protein CASRTGTGVEKLFF.

The rearrangement joins TRBV28 to TRBJ1-2; tentative D call: TRBD1 (5 bases). Per germline, CDR1 MDHEN and CDR2 SYDVKM. Trimming removed 7 bases at V and 4 bases at J, with 25 bases between. The CDR3 sequence is 17 residues long. CDR3 sequence reads: CASIRSVDSGTRYGYTF. Here the CDR3 DNA reads TGTGCCAGCATCAGATCGGTAGATTCCGGGACTCGCTATGGCTACACCTTC.

The chain carries TRBV7-9 and TRBJ2-2; 7 bases are shared with TRBD1. The CDR3 runs 15 residues. After removal of 8 bases from V and 6 bases from J, the junction contained 12 bases not matched to a gene. Germline lookup yields CDR1 SEHNR and CDR2 FQNEAQ (reference sequence). DNA for the CDR3: TGTGCCAGCCCCCCTAGAGGGGGCTGGTCCGGGGAGCTGTTTTTT. Translating it yields CASPPRGGWSGELFF.

This clone showed up just once. This sequence joins TRBV18 and TRBJ1-1; D unresolved. The CDR3 loop spans 13 amino acids. The V end was cut by 3 bases, the J end by 8 bases, with 13 bases between. In germline, CDR1 is KGHSH, CDR2 LQKENI. This CDR3 is CASSPGPWREAFF. CDR3 DNA sequence: TGTGCCAGCTCACCGGGTCCCTGGAGGGAAGCTTTCTTT.

This clone was detected once. The V gene is TRBV7-2, the J gene TRBJ2-4; no firm D call. The CDR3 contains 14 residues. Per the germline V gene, CDR1 is SGHTA and CDR2 is FQGNSA. Trimming cost V 0 bases and J 3 bases, with 6 bases left between them. The CDR3 DNA reads as TGTGCCAGCAGCTTAGCCCAGTACAAAAACATTCAGTACTTC. Translation gives CASSLAQYKNIQYF.

The chain carries TRBV20-1 and TRBJ1-2; 8 positions match TRBD1. Germline V CDR1 and CDR2: DFQATT, SNEGSKA (reference sequence). The CDR3 runs 17 residues. The J segment lost 0 bases and the V segment lost 3 bases, leaving 12 bases of the junction unmatched. Written as DNA, the CDR3 is TGCAGTGCTAGTCCCGGGACAGGTGACTTCGCTAACTATGGCTACACCTTC. This sequence encodes CSASPGTGDFANYGYTF.

The chain is built from TRBV5-4 and TRBJ2-1, with 8 bases identical to TRBD2. V lost 0 bases to trimming and J lost 1 base; unmatched junction nucleotides: 3. The CDR3 covers 16 residues. The V gene's germline CDR1 is SGHNT and CDR2 YYREEE (reference sequence). The CDR3 bases are TGTGCCAGCAGCTTGGGGCGCGGGGGGTCCTACAATGAGCAGTTCTTC. Translating gives CASSLGRGGSYNEQFF.

This sequence joins TRBV6-1 and TRBJ2-7; no clear D gene. The CDR3 consists of 14 residues. Germline CDR1 is MNHNS and CDR2 is SASEGT. Trimming took 2 bases from V and 3 from J, leaving 11 bases between them. The CDR3 nucleotides are TGTGCCAGCAGTGAAACCGCGACATTCTACGAGCAGTACTTC. Translation gives CASSETATFYEQYF.

The chain is built from TRBV4-1 and TRBJ1-3; the D gene is possibly TRBD1 (6 bases). The CDR3 is 17 amino acids. The germline V gene encodes CDR1 MGHRA and CDR2 YSYEKL. V lost 2 bases and J lost 0, with 14 bases in between. DNA for the CDR3: TGCGCCAGCAGCCAACCACCCGGGACACTCTCTGGAAACACCATATATTTT. Amino acid sequence: CASSQPPGTLSGNTIYF.